Presented here are 14 T cell receptor beta chains from one specimen sequenced in a study of vaccination effects on CD4 cells after COVID-19. Clones were read by immunoSEQ multiplex PCR, and TCRdb kept only the in-frame ones, dropping some. The table records over 50,000 clones, roughly 79% of them present only once. For these receptors, no antigen is known. Expansion with viral peptide pools was applied to antigen-specific CD4+ T cells by the ViraFEST assay prior to sequencing. Upon completion of about eleven days in culture, CD4+ T cells were isolated. The specimen comprised CD4+ T cells from PBMCs cultured with HCoV-229E spike peptides, sampled before COVID-19 vaccination. These receptors came from a human donor who received a COVID-19 vaccine.

The rearrangement links TRBV25-1 to TRBJ1-2; maybe TRBD1 (5 bases). V gave up 2 bases and J gave up 8 bases, with 12 bases separating them. CDR1 and CDR2 (germline): MGHDK, SYGVNS. The CDR3 has 13 residues. In nucleotides, the CDR3 is TGTGCCAGCAGTGAACAGGGTTTTGGGGGCTACACCTTC. Protein: CASSEQGFGGYTF.

This chain joins TRBV3-1 (or the pseudogene TRBV3-2) and TRBJ1-4; D possibly corresponds to TRBD1 (5 bases). Trimming left V 0 bases short and J 6 bases short, with 20 bases between. Germline CDR1 and CDR2: LGHDT and YNNKEL (reference sequence). There are 18 residues in the CDR3. The CDR3 is CASSQEVLRVGVYEKLFF. The CDR3 DNA follows: TGTGCCAGCAGCCAAGAGGTGTTGAGGGTGGGGGTTTATGAAAAACTGTTTTTT.

Written as DNA, the CDR3 is TGTGCCAGCAGCGAGGGCGGCTGGGACACTCTCTATGGCTACACCTTC. Translating it yields CASSEGGWDTLYGYTF. The rearrangement links TRBV9 to TRBJ1-2, with a weak D call TRBD1 (6 bases). Trimming removed 3 bases from V and 4 bases from J, with 19 bases in between. Germline lookup yields CDR1 SGDLS and CDR2 YYNGEE. The CDR3 runs to 16 residues.

The gene calls are TRBV4-1 and TRBJ2-3, with 8 nucleotides matching TRBD2. Per germline, CDR1 MGHRA and CDR2 YSYEKL. Trimming cost V 6 bases and J 4 bases; bases outside gene matches: 6. The CDR3 covers 14 residues. The CDR3 reads CASRRTSIADTQYF. CDR3 nucleotides: TGCGCCAGCAGGCGGACTAGCATCGCAGATACGCAGTATTTT.

The chain couples TRBV11-2 to TRBJ2-5; 9 bases match TRBD2. Trimming cost V 2 bases and J 3 bases; bases outside gene matches: 7. Germline V gene sequence: CDR1 SGHAT, CDR2 FQNNGV. The CDR3 sequence is 16 residues long. CDR3 residues: CASSLTSGGPKETQYF. CDR3 coding DNA: TGTGCCAGCAGCTTAACCAGCGGGGGGCCGAAAGAGACCCAGTACTTC.

The rearrangement uses TRBV24-1 and TRBJ2-1, with D unclear. Trimming shortened V by 1 base and J by 11 bases, and 5 bases separated the two germline ends. CDR3 size: 11 residues. Germline V gene lookup returns CDR1 KGHDR and CDR2 SFDVKD. CDR3 DNA sequence: TGTGCCACCAGTGATTTTCGACAGCAGTTCTTC. Its translation is CATSDFRQQFF.

V and J are TRBV7-9 and TRBJ2-1, with a tentative D call TRBD1 (6 bases). CDR3 length equals 16 residues. The V gene's germline CDR1 is SEHNR and CDR2 FQNEAQ (reference sequence). The V gene lost 5 bases and the J gene lost 2 bases, with 16 bases spanning the gap. The CDR3 sequence is CASSPLGGRTYNEQFF. CDR3 sequence (DNA): TGTGCCAGCAGCCCACTTGGGGGCCGGACCTACAATGAGCAGTTCTTC.

A single count supports this clone. Additional DNA sequences in this sample encode the identical CDR3. CDR3 sequence: CASSPTGADEKLFF. The DNA for the CDR3 is TGTGCCAGCTCACCCACAGGAGCTGATGAAAAACTGTTTTTT. V gene TRBV18 combines with J gene TRBJ1-4; weak D call: TRBD1 (5 bases). Trimming stripped 3 bases from V and 6 bases from J, with 11 bases between. CDR3 length: 14 residues. The germline V gene has CDR1 KGHSH and CDR2 LQKENI.

The rearrangement uses TRBV7-6 and TRBJ1-5, with TRBD1 matching over 7 bases. The CDR3 length is 18 residues. V trimming: 5 bases; J trimming: 0 bases; junction bases outside the gene matches: 13. From germline, CDR1 is SGHVS and CDR2 FNYEAQ. CDR3 region: CASSPSSGTVYSNQPQHF. CDR3 in DNA: TGTGCCAGCAGCCCAAGTTCCGGGACAGTTTATAGCAATCAGCCCCAGCATTTT.

V and J are TRBV19 and TRBJ2-2; D not certain. The CDR3 covers 15 residues. V was cut by 5 bases and J by 0 bases, with 10 bases left in between. Germline-derived CDR1 and CDR2 are LNHDA and SQIVND (reference sequence). CDR3 sequence: CASSRRHTNTGELFF. The CDR3 DNA follows: TGTGCCAGTAGTCGAAGACATACGAACACCGGGGAGCTGTTTTTT.

This chain uses TRBV5-1 with TRBJ2-2; D not resolved. V was trimmed by 0 bases and J by 2 bases, leaving 2 bases between them. CDR3 length: 13 residues. In germline, CDR1 is SGHRS, CDR2 YFSETQ. DNA for the CDR3: TGCGCCAGCAGCTTGGGCAACACCGGGGAGCTGTTTTTT. The encoded protein is CASSLGNTGELFF.

Here the CDR3 DNA reads TGTGCCACGGGGGGTCGATACAGGGTTAGAGAGACCCAGTACTTC. Translation gives CATGGRYRVRETQYF. The genes are TRBV28 and TRBJ2-5, with a tentative D call TRBD2 (7 bases). Trimming stripped 10 bases from V and 4 bases from J, with 22 bases between. Per the germline V gene, CDR1 is MDHEN and CDR2 is SYDVKM. The CDR3 is 15 amino acids. The whole variable domain, remainder taken from reference TRBV28 and TRBJ2-5, is DVKVTQSSRYLVKRTGEKVFLECVQDMDHENMFWYRQDPGLGLRLIYFSYDVKMKEKGDIPEGYSVSREKKERFSLILESASTNQTSMYLCATGGRYRVRETQYFGPGTRLLVL.

The chain uses TRBV19 and TRBJ2-7; 12 bases map to TRBD2. Trimming removed 5 bases from V and 0 bases from J; junction bases left unmatched: 5. There are 16 residues in the CDR3. Germline CDR1 reads LNHDA; CDR2 reads SQIVND (reference sequence). CDR3 DNA sequence: TGTGCCAGTAGTGTGACTAGCGGGGGCGCCTCCTACGAGCAGTACGTC. Protein product: CASSVTSGGASYEQYV.

V gene TRBV5-1 combines with J gene TRBJ1-4; 9 positions agree with TRBD1. Per the germline V gene, CDR1 is SGHRS and CDR2 is YFSETQ. Germline trimming cut 6 bases from V and 8 bases from J; bases unmatched to any gene: 8. The CDR3 contains 14 residues. CDR3 loop: CASTGQGPNEKLFF. The CDR3 DNA follows: TGCGCCAGCACCGGACAGGGGCCCAACGAAAAACTGTTTTTT.